The TCR beta chain described here comes from a study of blood T cell repertoires in COVID-19. TCRdb's copy holds only in-frame clones and misses some; the assay was immunoSEQ multiplex PCR. The sample lists roughly 100,000 clones; roughly 85% were seen once. The CDR3 consists of 14 residues. V was pared by 3 bases and J by 4 bases, with 11 bases between. Looked up from germline, CDR1 is SEHNR and CDR2 is FQNEAQ (reference sequence). This sequence was found in a human donor in a cohort sampled during active COVID-19. Sequencing was done on a sample of peripheral blood. The rearrangement links TRBV7-9 to TRBJ2-3; the D gene is possibly TRBD1 (6 bases). DNA of the CDR3: TGTGCCAGCAGCTTTACAGGGTCTGCAGATACGCAGTATTTT. Protein product: CASSFTGSADTQYF. The complete variable domain, with remaining parts taken from reference TRBV7-9 and TRBJ2-3, reads DTGVSQNPRHKITKRGQNVTFRCDPISEHNRLYWYRQTLGQGPEFLTYFQNEAQLEKSRLLSDRFSAERPKGSFSTLEIQRTEQGDSAMYLCASSFTGSADTQYFGPGTRLTVL.